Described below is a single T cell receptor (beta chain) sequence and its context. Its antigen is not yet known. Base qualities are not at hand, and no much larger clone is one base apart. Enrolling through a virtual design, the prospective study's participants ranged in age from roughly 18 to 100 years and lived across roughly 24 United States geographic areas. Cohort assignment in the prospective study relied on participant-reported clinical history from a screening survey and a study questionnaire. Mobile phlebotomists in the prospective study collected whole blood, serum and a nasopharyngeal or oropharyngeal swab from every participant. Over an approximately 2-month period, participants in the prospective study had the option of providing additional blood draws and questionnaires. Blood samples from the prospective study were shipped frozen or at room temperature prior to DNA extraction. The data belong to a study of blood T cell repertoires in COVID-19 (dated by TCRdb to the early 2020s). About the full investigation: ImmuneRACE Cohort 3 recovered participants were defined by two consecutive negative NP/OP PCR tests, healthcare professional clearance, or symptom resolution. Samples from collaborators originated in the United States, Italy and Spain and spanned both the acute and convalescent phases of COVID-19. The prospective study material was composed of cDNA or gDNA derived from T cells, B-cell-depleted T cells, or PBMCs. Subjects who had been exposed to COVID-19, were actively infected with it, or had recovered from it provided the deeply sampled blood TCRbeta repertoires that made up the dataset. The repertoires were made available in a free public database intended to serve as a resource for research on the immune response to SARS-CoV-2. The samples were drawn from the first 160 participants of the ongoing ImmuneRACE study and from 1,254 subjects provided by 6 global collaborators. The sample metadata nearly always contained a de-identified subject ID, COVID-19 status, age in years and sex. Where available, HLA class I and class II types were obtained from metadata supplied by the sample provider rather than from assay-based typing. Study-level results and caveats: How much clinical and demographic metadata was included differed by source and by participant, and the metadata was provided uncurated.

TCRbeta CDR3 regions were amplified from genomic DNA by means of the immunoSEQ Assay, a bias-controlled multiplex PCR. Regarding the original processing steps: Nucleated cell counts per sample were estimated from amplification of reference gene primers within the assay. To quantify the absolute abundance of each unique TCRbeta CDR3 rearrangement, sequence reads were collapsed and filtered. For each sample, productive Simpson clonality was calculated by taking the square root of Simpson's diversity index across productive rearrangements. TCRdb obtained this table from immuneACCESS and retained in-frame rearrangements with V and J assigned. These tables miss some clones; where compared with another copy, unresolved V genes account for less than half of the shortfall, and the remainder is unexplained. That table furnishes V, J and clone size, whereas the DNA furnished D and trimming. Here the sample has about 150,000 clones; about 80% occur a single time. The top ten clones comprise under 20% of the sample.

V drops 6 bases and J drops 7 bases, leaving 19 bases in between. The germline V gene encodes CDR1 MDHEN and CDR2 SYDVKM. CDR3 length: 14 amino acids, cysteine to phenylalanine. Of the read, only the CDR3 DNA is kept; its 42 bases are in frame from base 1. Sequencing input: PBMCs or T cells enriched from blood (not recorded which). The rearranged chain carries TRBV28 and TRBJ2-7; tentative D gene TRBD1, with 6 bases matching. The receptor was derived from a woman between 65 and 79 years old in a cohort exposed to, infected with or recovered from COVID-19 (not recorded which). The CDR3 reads CASSRRGHGIEQYF. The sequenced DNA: TGTGCCAGCAGCCGCAGGGGACATGGGATAGAGCAGTACTTC.